The 9 T cell receptor beta chains below were found in one sample sequenced in a study of OX40 agonist ivuxolimab in advanced cancers. This table comes from immunoSEQ multiplex PCR, and its TCRdb copy is limited to in-frame clones, with some not included. Among about 36,000 clones, around 85% were seen once, and the ten largest hold around 10%. The source was CD4+ or CD8+ T cells sorted from blood, collected in a trial of the OX40 agonist ivuxolimab. These receptors came from an adult with an advanced solid tumor such as melanoma, head and neck, liver or kidney cancer.

This clone was observed a few times. The chain has TRBV4-1 and TRBJ2-4; tentatively, D is TRBD1 (5 bases). CDR1 and CDR2 from the germline V gene are MGHRA and YSYEKL. CDR3 size: 13 residues. Trimming pared 4 bases from V and 12 bases from J, leaving 16 bases between. The CDR3 DNA sequence: TGCGCCAGCAGCCTCTCTCGACAGTTGGATCAGTACTTC. Its translation is CASSLSRQLDQYF.

The CDR3 here is CASSRDRGADTQYF. The CDR3 nucleotides read TGTGCCAGTAGCCGGGACCGCGGGGCAGATACGCAGTATTTT. This rearrangement joins TRBV19 to TRBJ2-3; possibly TRBD2 for D (6 bases). With 6 bases removed from V and 4 bases from J, the gap between germline ends came to 14 bases. In germline, CDR1 is LNHDA, CDR2 SQIVND (reference sequence). The CDR3 totals 14 residues. The complete variable domain, with remaining parts taken from reference TRBV19 and TRBJ2-3, reads DGGITQSPKYLFRKEGQNVTLSCEQNLNHDAMYWYRQDPGQGLRLIYYSQIVNDFQKGDIAEGYSVSREKKESFPLTVTSAQKNPTAFYLCASSRDRGADTQYFGPGTRLTVL.

The chain carries TRBV27 and TRBJ2-3; 10 bases fit TRBD2. Trimming removed 4 bases from V and 1 base from J; junction bases left unmatched: 2. This CDR3 has 15 amino acids. Germline-derived CDR1 and CDR2 are MNHEY and SMNVEV (reference sequence). The CDR3 DNA is TGTGCCAGCAGTTACCTAGCGGGGGGCACAGATACGCAGTATTTT. Translation: CASSYLAGGTDTQYF.

This chain links TRBV19 with TRBJ1-2; D is ambiguous. Looked up from germline, CDR1 is LNHDA and CDR2 is SQIVND (reference sequence). Trimming took off 1 base at V and 2 bases at J, with 11 bases between the two ends. The CDR3 extends over 15 amino acids. The CDR3: CASSIAGGSNYGYTF. The CDR3 DNA follows: TGTGCCAGTAGTATAGCAGGAGGGTCCAACTATGGCTACACCTTC.

The rearrangement joins TRBV28 to TRBJ1-5; TRBD1 aligns across 8 bases. This CDR3 comprises 15 residues. With 5 bases clipped from V and 4 bases from J, the junction kept 7 bases outside the gene matches. Germline CDR1 and CDR2: MDHEN and SYDVKM. Here the CDR3 reads CASSRDRGGNQPQHF. As DNA, the CDR3 is TGTGCCAGCAGTCGAGACAGGGGAGGGAATCAGCCCCAGCATTTT.

The chain recombines TRBV5-6 with TRBJ1-2, with D uncertain. V shed 0 bases and J shed 4 bases, with 16 bases lying between them. CDR1 SGHDT and CDR2 YYEEEE come from the germline V gene. The CDR3 totals 16 residues. CDR3 in DNA: TGTGCCAGCAGCTTGGGCGAAGGAGATGGTTCCTATGGCTACACCTTC. Residues: CASSLGEGDGSYGYTF.

This clone was counted once. CDR3 in amino acids: CASSSPGQFTGNTIYF. The CDR3 DNA follows: TGTGCCAGTAGTTCCCCGGGACAATTTACTGGAAACACCATATATTTT. The chain links TRBV19 to TRBJ1-3; D might be TRBD1 (6 bases). With 5 bases removed from V and 2 bases from J, the gap between germline ends came to 16 bases. The CDR3 extends over 16 amino acids. CDR1 and CDR2 from the germline V gene are LNHDA and SQIVND (reference sequence).

The chain uses TRBV7-9 and TRBJ1-3; D call uncertain. CDR1 is SEHNR, CDR2 FQNEAQ, per germline (reference sequence). The CDR3 spans 15 residues. Trimming pared 5 bases from V and 1 base from J, leaving 12 bases between. CDR3 coding DNA: TGTGCCAGCAGCGTCATTGAAAGTTCTGGAAACACCATATATTTT. This translates into CASSVIESSGNTIYF. The full variable domain, completed using reference TRBV7-9 and TRBJ1-3, is DTGVSQNPRHKITKRGQNVTFRCDPISEHNRLYWYRQTLGQGPEFLTYFQNEAQLEKSRLLSDRFSAERPKGSFSTLEIQRTEQGDSAMYLCASSVIESSGNTIYFGEGSWLTVV.

The DNA for the CDR3 is TGTGCCAGCAGCTTAAAGTGGGACATTACCTACGAGCAGTACTTC. Its protein product is CASSLKWDITYEQYF. The chain is built from TRBV5-6 and TRBJ2-7, with D tentatively TRBD1 (6 bases). CDR1 is SGHDT, CDR2 YYEEEE, per germline. Deletions cut 2 bases from V and 2 bases from J, with 14 bases between. There are 15 residues in the CDR3.